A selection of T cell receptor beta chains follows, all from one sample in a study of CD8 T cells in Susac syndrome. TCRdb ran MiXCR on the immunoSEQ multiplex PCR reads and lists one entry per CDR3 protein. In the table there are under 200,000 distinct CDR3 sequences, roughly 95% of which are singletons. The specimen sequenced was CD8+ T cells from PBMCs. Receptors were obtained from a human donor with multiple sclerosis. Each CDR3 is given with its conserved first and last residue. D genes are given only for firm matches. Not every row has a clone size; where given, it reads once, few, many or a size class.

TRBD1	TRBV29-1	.	CSVGQGANTEAFF
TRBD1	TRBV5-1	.	CASSSDRGFYNSPLHF
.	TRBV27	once	CASSLEGMYNQPQHF
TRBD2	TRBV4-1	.	CASSQDGGTSVYNEQFF
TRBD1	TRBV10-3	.	CAISGQTGTNYGYTF
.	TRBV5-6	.	CASSFNPGGQTYEQYF
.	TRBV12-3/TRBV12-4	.	CASSLDSSYNEQFF
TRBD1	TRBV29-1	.	CSVEEKATRDRVTYEQYF
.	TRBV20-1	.	CSARDSYNEQFF
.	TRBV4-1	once	CASSQTTQETQYF
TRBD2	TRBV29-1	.	CSVVRERGEQYF
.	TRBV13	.	CASSSSFTDTQYF
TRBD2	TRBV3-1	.	CASSQDPGYRDRGLAGASNEQFF
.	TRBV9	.	CASSVGAGLSYNEQFF
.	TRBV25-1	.	CASEKETQYF
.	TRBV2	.	CASPRGDTEYTEAFF
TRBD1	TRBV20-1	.	CSARSGTGRGYTF
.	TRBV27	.	CASKGPSYEQYF
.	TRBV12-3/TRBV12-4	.	CASSFGVGTEAFF
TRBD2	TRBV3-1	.	CASSQGGGNYEQYF
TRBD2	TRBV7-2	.	CASSSSGLAGVATQYF
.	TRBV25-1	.	CASSEGRSYGYTF
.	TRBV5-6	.	CASSLLGEQYGYTF
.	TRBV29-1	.	CSVEEYGSEQYF
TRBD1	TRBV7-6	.	CASSLNGNRGNQPQHF
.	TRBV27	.	CASSLEARARPSTDTQYF
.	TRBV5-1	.	CASSLVGLGVAKNIQYF
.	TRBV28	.	CASSPRYGEPEGETQYF
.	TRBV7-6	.	CASSLWVQETQYF
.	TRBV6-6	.	CASSALQETQYF
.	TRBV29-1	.	CSVEDPGSFFGYTF
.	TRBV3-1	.	CASSQVPGLTYNEQFF
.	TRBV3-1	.	CASSQVASATDTQYF
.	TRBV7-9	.	CASSFGGGPYNEQFF
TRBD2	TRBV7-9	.	CASSASGRVEFEQFF
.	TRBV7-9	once	CASSQGQIETQYF
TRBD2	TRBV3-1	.	CASSQEVSLAIYEQYF
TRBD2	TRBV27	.	CASSLLTAGGVDTQYF
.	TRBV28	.	CASSYTDLAYEQYF
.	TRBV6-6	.	CASSYSSGLQAFF
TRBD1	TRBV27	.	CASSTSGTGYGYTF
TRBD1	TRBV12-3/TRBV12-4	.	CASSWDRNDAFF
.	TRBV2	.	CASNQNSPLHF
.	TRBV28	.	CASSLLLRATDTQYF
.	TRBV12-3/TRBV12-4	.	CASSEPSSYEQYF
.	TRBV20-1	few	CSARGRYEQYF
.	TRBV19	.	CASSIWVNEQFF
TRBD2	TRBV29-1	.	CSVSGGPSYEQYF
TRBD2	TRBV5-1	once	CASSVASGSYEQYF
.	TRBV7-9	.	CASSWAAEQFF
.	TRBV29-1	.	CSARGSEPQQPDTQYF
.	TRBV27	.	CASSLAGANVLTF
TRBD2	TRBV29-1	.	CSGLAGPALFF
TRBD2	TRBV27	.	CASNPAGGLPDTQYF
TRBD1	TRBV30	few	CAWGQETNYGYTF
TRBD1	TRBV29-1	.	CSVGQGNTEAFF